One and the same sample provided the 22 T cell receptor beta chains below, sequenced in a study of T cell responses to AZD1222 COVID-19 vaccine. TCRdb's table, derived via immunoSEQ multiplex PCR, lists solely in-frame clones and lacks some. In the table there are about 150,000 clones, 82% of which are singletons. The sample consisted of peripheral blood, taken on day 0 of MenACWY control vaccination. The receptors come from an adult in good health.

The J gene is TRBJ1-1, the V gene TRBV29-1; D is perhaps TRBD1 (6 bases). The CDR3 is made up of 14 amino acids. V was shortened by 4 bases and J by 4 bases, with 16 bases between the two germline ends. Germline lookup yields CDR1 SQVTM and CDR2 ANQGSEA. CDR3: CSVASDKGGTEAFF. As DNA, the CDR3 is TGCAGCGTTGCCTCGGACAAAGGGGGCACTGAAGCTTTCTTT.

The chain joins TRBV20-1 to TRBJ2-1; 8 bases fit TRBD2. The CDR3 is 14 amino acids. Germline V gene lookup returns CDR1 DFQATT and CDR2 SNEGSKA (reference sequence). V lost 3 bases to trimming and J lost 8 bases; unmatched junction nucleotides: 9. The CDR3 loop is CSASPGLVLHEQFF. CDR3 sequence (DNA): TGCAGTGCTAGTCCGGGACTAGTGTTGCATGAGCAGTTCTTC.

The V call is TRBV19, the J call TRBJ2-2; 9 bases agree with TRBD2. CDR3 length equals 17 residues. CDR1 and CDR2 from the germline V gene are LNHDA and SQIVND (reference sequence). The V segment lost 5 bases and the J segment 5 bases; nucleotides outside the gene matches: 12. CDR3: CASSPGKGLAGTGELFF. CDR3 coding DNA: TGTGCCAGTAGTCCGGGGAAGGGGCTAGCGGGGACCGGGGAGCTGTTTTTT.

The V and J genes are TRBV19 and TRBJ1-2, with D hard to call. This CDR3 spans 15 amino acids. Trimming removed 2 bases at V and 6 bases at J, with 16 bases between. The germline V gene encodes CDR1 LNHDA and CDR2 SQIVND (reference sequence). The CDR3 spells CASSIPALTGNGYTF. CDR3 coding DNA: TGTGCCAGTAGTATACCGGCCTTAACTGGAAATGGCTACACCTTC.

The V gene is TRBV7-2, the J gene TRBJ1-6; TRBD1 aligns across 7 bases. V trimming: 4 bases; J trimming: 7 bases; junction bases outside the gene matches: 7. CDR1 and CDR2 (germline): SGHTA, FQGNSA. This CDR3 region has 15 residues. The CDR3 DNA sequence: TGTGCCAGCAGCTCGTGGACAGGTTCGAATTCACCCCTCCACTTT. Translated: CASSSWTGSNSPLHF.

On this clone: The junction does not match germline at one end; this may be a read error. The genes are TRBV7-2 and TRBJ2-3; 11 positions match TRBD2. The CDR3 totals 15 residues. The V gene's germline CDR1 is SGHTA and CDR2 FQGNSA. The CDR3 DNA sequence: TGTGCCAGCAGCGTAGCGGGGGGGAGATCAGATACGCAGTATTTT. Translation gives CASSVAGGRSDTQYF.

This clone was counted a few times. The rearrangement uses TRBV2 and TRBJ1-2, with 10 bases identical to TRBD1. V lost 4 bases to trimming and J lost 6 bases; unmatched junction nucleotides: 8. This CDR3 has 15 amino acids. Germline V CDR1 and CDR2: SNHLY, FYNNEI. The CDR3: CASSVDRGSWDGYTF. CDR3 sequence (DNA): TGTGCCAGCAGTGTGGACAGGGGGAGTTGGGATGGCTACACCTTC.

This clone turned up a few times. This chain connects TRBV10-3 to TRBJ1-6; TRBD1 aligns across 9 bases. Germline CDR1 is ENHRY and CDR2 is SYGVKD. The J segment lost 6 bases and the V segment lost 2 bases, leaving 8 bases of the junction unmatched. The CDR3 extends over 17 amino acids. The CDR3 is CAISETTGTGFNSPLHF. CDR3 coding DNA: TGTGCCATCAGTGAGACCACCGGGACAGGGTTTAATTCACCCCTCCACTTT.

The chain employs TRBV7-8 and TRBJ2-4; TRBD1 or TRBD2 may be the D gene (5 bases each). Germline V lookup: CDR1 SGHVS, CDR2 FQNEAQ. Trimming shortened V by 0 bases and J by 0 bases, and 9 bases separated the two germline ends. This CDR3 has 16 residues. The CDR3 sequence is CASSLAGTVAKNIQYF. CDR3 nucleotide sequence: TGTGCCAGCAGCTTAGCTGGGACGGTAGCCAAAAACATTCAGTACTTC.

The chain employs TRBV19 and TRBJ1-6; TRBD1 matches at 8 bases. With 5 bases clipped from V and 13 bases from J, the junction kept 19 bases outside the gene matches. The CDR3 spans 17 residues. Germline V lookup: CDR1 LNHDA, CDR2 SQIVND (reference sequence). CDR3 nucleotide sequence: TGTGCCAGTAGTGCCCGAATTCGGGACAGGCCCCCTCATCCCCTCCACTTT. Its protein product is CASSARIRDRPPHPLHF.

The rearrangement joins TRBV21-1 to TRBJ1-6. TRBV21-1 is reported as a pseudogene. The CDR3 length is 12 residues. DNA for the CDR3: TGTGCCAGCAGCAAAGTGGATTCACCCCTCCACTTT. Its translation: CASSKVDSPLHF.

The chain uses TRBV12-3 or TRBV12-4 and TRBJ2-3, with 9 positions matching TRBD2. Germline trimming cut 6 bases from V and 5 bases from J; bases unmatched to any gene: 3. This CDR3 has 13 amino acids. For the CDR3, the DNA is TGTGCCAGCAGCCGACTAGCGGTAGATACGCAGTATTTT. Translation gives CASSRLAVDTQYF.

This chain joins TRBV7-3 and TRBJ1-6; maybe TRBD1 (6 bases). In germline, CDR1 is SGHTA, CDR2 FQGTGA. V lost 5 bases and J lost 9, with 14 bases in between. The CDR3 has 14 amino acids. CDR3 in DNA: TGTGCCAGCAGCGCGGGACACTTTGCTTCACCCCTCCACTTT. This gives the protein CASSAGHFASPLHF.

Comment on this clone: This sample also contains other DNA sequences that code for the same CDR3. The V and J genes are TRBV6-1 and TRBJ1-5; perhaps TRBD1 as D (6 bases). The ends were cut back, 2 bases at V and 3 bases at J, with 14 bases in the middle. The germline CDR1 and CDR2 sequences are MNHNS and SASEGT. The CDR3 is made up of 16 amino acids. The CDR3 coding sequence is TGTGCCAGCAGTGAACGGACGGGGGCATACAATCAGCCCCAGCATTTT. It is translated as CASSERTGAYNQPQHF.

This sequence joins TRBV5-1 and TRBJ1-2; the D is unclear. Trimming stripped 5 bases from V and 3 bases from J, with 11 bases between. This CDR3 region has 13 residues. Germline values: CDR1 SGHRS, CDR2 YFSETQ. CDR3 nucleotide sequence: TGCGCCAGCAGTTCCGACATGGACTATGGCTACACCTTC. It yields the protein CASSSDMDYGYTF.

Only a few counts were recorded for this clone. This chain links TRBV15 with TRBJ1-4; D is unresolved. The CDR3 loop spans 15 amino acids. Germline loops: CDR1 LNHNV, CDR2 YYDKDF (reference sequence). The ends were cut back, 3 bases at V and 0 bases at J, with 8 bases in the middle. The CDR3 spells CATSRTTATNEKLFF. The CDR3 coding sequence is TGTGCCACCAGCAGGACTACAGCAACTAATGAAAAACTGTTTTTT. The variable domain in full, with the rest retrieved from reference TRBV15 and TRBJ1-4, is DAMVIQNPRYQVTQFGKPVTLSCSQTLNHNVMYWYQQKSSQAPKLLFHYYDKDFNNEADTPDNFQSRRPNTSFCFLDIRSPGLGDTAMYLCATSRTTATNEKLFFGSGTQLSVL.

The chain carries TRBV4-2 and TRBJ1-1; no clear D gene. This CDR3 region has 15 residues. Trimming cost V 2 bases and J 3 bases, with 13 bases left between them. Germline CDR1 LGHNA, CDR2 YNFKEQ. CDR3 protein: CASSQPGIQDTEAFF. CDR3 nucleotides: TGTGCCAGCAGCCAACCGGGGATTCAGGACACTGAAGCTTTCTTT.

The J gene is TRBJ2-1, the V gene TRBV10-3; D call uncertain. CDR3 length equals 12 residues. The V end lost 11 bases, the J end lost 4 bases, and 12 bases lay between the germline ends. Germline loops: CDR1 ENHRY, CDR2 SYGVKD. This CDR3 reads CASRTDYNEQFF. CDR3 DNA: TGTGCCTCTAGGACGGATTACAATGAGCAGTTCTTC.

This chain links TRBV5-5 with TRBJ2-1, with 7 bases aligning to TRBD1. Germline V lookup: CDR1 SGHKS, CDR2 YYEKEE (reference sequence). The CDR3 runs 13 residues. Losses at the gene ends were 5 bases for V and 10 bases for J; bases not matched to a gene: 9. The CDR3 region is CASSIQGVGEQFF. As DNA, the CDR3 is TGTGCCAGCAGTATCCAGGGGGTCGGGGAGCAGTTCTTC.

The chain links TRBV9 to TRBJ1-2, with 7 bases identical to TRBD1. This CDR3 comprises 15 residues. Germline values: CDR1 SGDLS, CDR2 YYNGEE. The junction had 9 bases not matched to a gene; V was cut back by 4 bases and J by 3 bases. This chain's CDR3 is CASSLDLQGHYGYTF. The CDR3 DNA is TGTGCCAGCAGCCTGGACCTACAGGGGCACTATGGCTACACCTTC. The variable domain in full, completed from reference TRBV9 and TRBJ1-2, reads DSGVTQTPKHLITATGQRVTLRCSPRSGDLSVYWYQQSLDQGLQFLIQYYNGEERAKGNILERFSAQQFPDLHSELNLSSLELGDSALYFCASSLDLQGHYGYTFGSGTRLTVV.

This clone was picked up one time. V usage is TRBV28 and J usage is TRBJ2-3; D uncertain. CDR3 size: 13 residues. Germline-derived CDR1 and CDR2 are MDHEN and SYDVKM. V lost 5 bases to trimming and J lost 7 bases, with 13 bases between them. The CDR3 bases are TGTGCCAGCAGTAGCCGTCCGACCTATACGCAGTATTTT. The encoded protein is CASSSRPTYTQYF.

The chain's CDR3 is CASSLAQGNTGELFF. Written as DNA, the CDR3 is TGCGCCAGCAGCTTGGCCCAGGGGAACACCGGGGAGCTGTTTTTT. The rearrangement uses TRBV5-1 and TRBJ2-2; possible D gene TRBD1, 5 bases. This CDR3 spans 15 amino acids. Germline V lookup: CDR1 SGHRS, CDR2 YFSETQ. V lost 0 bases, J lost 1 base, and 7 bases lay in between.